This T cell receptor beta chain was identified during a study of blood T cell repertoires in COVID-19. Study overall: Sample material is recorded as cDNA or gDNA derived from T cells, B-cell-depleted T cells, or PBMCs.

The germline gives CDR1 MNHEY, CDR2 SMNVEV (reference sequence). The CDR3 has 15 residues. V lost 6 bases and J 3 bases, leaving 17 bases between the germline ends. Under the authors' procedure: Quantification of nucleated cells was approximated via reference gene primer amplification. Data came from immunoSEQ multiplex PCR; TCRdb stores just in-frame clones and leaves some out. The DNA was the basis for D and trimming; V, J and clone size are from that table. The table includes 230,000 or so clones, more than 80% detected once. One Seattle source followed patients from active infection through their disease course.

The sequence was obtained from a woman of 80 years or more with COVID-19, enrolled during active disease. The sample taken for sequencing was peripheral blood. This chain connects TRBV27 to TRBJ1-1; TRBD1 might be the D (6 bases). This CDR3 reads CASSYTGRVYTEAFF. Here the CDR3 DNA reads TGTGCCAGCAGCTACACAGGGAGAGTATACACTGAAGCTTTCTTT.